A single sample gave rise to the 32 T cell receptor beta chains below, sequenced in a study of blood T cell repertoires in COVID-19. Data came from immunoSEQ multiplex PCR; TCRdb stores just in-frame clones and leaves some out. This table has some 60,000 clones, approximately 83% appearing once. The sample comprised peripheral blood. The receptors were gathered from a woman of 80 years or more with acute or convalescent COVID-19.

The V and J genes are TRBV5-4 and TRBJ2-7; TRBD1 might be the D (6 bases). Trimming cost V 4 bases and J 2 bases, with 19 bases left between them. The CDR3 runs 16 residues. The germline gives CDR1 SGHNT, CDR2 YYREEE (reference sequence). The CDR3 protein is CASSPDRSLNPYEQYF. The CDR3, as DNA: TGTGCCAGCAGCCCCGACAGGTCCCTAAATCCCTACGAGCAGTACTTC. The full variable domain, completed using reference TRBV5-4 and TRBJ2-7, is ETGVTQSPTHLIKTRGQQVTLRCSSQSGHNTVSWYQQALGQGPQFIFQYYREEENGRGNFPPRFSGLQFPNYSSELNVNALELDDSALYLCASSPDRSLNPYEQYFGPGTRLTVT.

CDR3 DNA sequence: TGTGCCAGCAGCTTAGGTGCGGGAGTCACCTACGAGCAGTACTTC. It yields the protein CASSLGAGVTYEQYF. This chain connects TRBV7-2 to TRBJ2-7; TRBD2 agrees at 7 bases. Germline loops: CDR1 SGHTA, CDR2 FQGNSA. V was pared by 1 base and J by 2 bases, with 5 bases of the junction left unmatched. The CDR3 runs 15 residues.

The chain couples TRBV6-2 or TRBV6-3 to TRBJ2-3, with 7 bases aligning to TRBD2. This CDR3 has 19 residues. CDR1 is MNHEY and CDR2 is SVGEGT in the germline V gene. The junction had 22 bases not matched to a gene; V was cut back by 6 bases and J by 4 bases. The CDR3 nucleotides read TGTGCCAGCAGCCTTACGGTCGGGACTAAAGTGAGTGTACCAGATACGCAGTATTTT. Its translation is CASSLTVGTKVSVPDTQYF.

This rearrangement joins TRBV24-1 to TRBJ2-3, with 7 bases that match TRBD2. This CDR3 comprises 16 residues. Trimming cost V 3 bases and J 1 base; bases outside gene matches: 6. CDR1 is KGHDR, CDR2 SFDVKD, per germline. Here the CDR3 DNA reads TGTGCCACCAGTGATCCTCTAGCGGATGGCACAGATACGCAGTATTTT. Its protein is CATSDPLADGTDTQYF.

The chain recombines TRBV7-2 with TRBJ2-2, with D possibly TRBD1 on 6 matching bases. Germline lookup yields CDR1 SGHTA and CDR2 FQGNSA. The CDR3 totals 15 residues. The V end was cut by 5 bases, the J end by 1 base, with 11 bases between. The CDR3 reads CASSLRQENTGELFF. As DNA, the CDR3 is TGTGCCAGCAGCCTCCGACAGGAGAACACCGGGGAGCTGTTTTTT.

The genes are TRBV5-1 and TRBJ1-1; no clear D gene. The CDR3 length is 13 residues. Germline assignment: CDR1 SGHRS and CDR2 YFSETQ. Trimming cost V 0 bases and J 5 bases, with 8 bases left between them. The CDR3 here is CASSLVSATEAFF. CDR3 DNA sequence: TGCGCCAGCAGCTTGGTGTCAGCGACTGAAGCTTTCTTT.

The chain carries TRBV2 and TRBJ2-2; possibly TRBD1 for D (5 bases). The germline V gene has CDR1 SNHLY and CDR2 FYNNEI. This CDR3 spans 14 amino acids. V lost 2 bases to trimming and J lost 7 bases, with 11 bases between them. CDR3 coding DNA: TGTGCCAGCAGTGAAACAGGTCAAGGCGGGGAGCTGTTTTTT. It translates to CASSETGQGGELFF.

The rearrangement uses TRBV5-1 and TRBJ2-3; no clear D gene. Trimming pared 0 bases from V and 2 bases from J, leaving 7 bases between. The germline V gene has CDR1 SGHRS and CDR2 YFSETQ. This CDR3 comprises 14 residues. The chain's CDR3 is CASSLGDFTDTQYF. The CDR3 coding sequence is TGCGCCAGCAGCTTGGGAGACTTCACAGATACGCAGTATTTT. Together with reference TRBV5-1 and TRBJ2-3, the CDR3 gives the full variable domain: KAGVTQTPRYLIKTRGQQVTLSCSPISGHRSVSWYQQTPGQGLQFLFEYFSETQRNKGNFPGRFSGRQFSNSRSEMNVSTLELGDSALYLCASSLGDFTDTQYFGPGTRLTVL.

The V gene is TRBV10-3, the J gene TRBJ1-1; tentative D call: TRBD1 (6 bases). Germline CDR1 and CDR2: ENHRY and SYGVKD. Trimming removed 2 bases from V and 4 bases from J, with 11 bases in between. The CDR3 extends over 14 amino acids. The CDR3, as DNA: TGTGCCATCAGTGAGGGGGGCCGGGGCACTGAAGCTTTCTTT. Its protein product is CAISEGGRGTEAFF.

The chain couples TRBV6-2 or TRBV6-3 to TRBJ2-3; no definite D call. The CDR3 has 11 amino acids. Germline CDR1 MNHEY, CDR2 SVGEGT. V lost 3 bases and J lost 6, with 4 bases in between. As DNA, the CDR3 is TGTGCCAGCAGTTATCTTGATACGCAGTATTTT. Its protein product is CASSYLDTQYF.

This chain connects TRBV9 to TRBJ1-3; 7 bases fit TRBD1. Unmatched junction bases numbered 7, after V lost 2 bases and J lost 2 bases. The CDR3 has 16 residues. Germline lookup yields CDR1 SGDLS and CDR2 YYNGEE. CDR3 region: CASSVATGLAGNTIYF. The DNA of the CDR3 is TGTGCCAGCAGCGTTGCGACAGGGCTGGCTGGAAACACCATATATTTT.

Comment on this clone: A junction end diverges from the germline sequence, so it may reflect a read error. This rearrangement joins TRBV7-7 to TRBJ2-5; 10 bases are a match to TRBD2. Germline-derived CDR1 and CDR2 are SSHAT and FNYEAQ (reference sequence). The CDR3 extends over 15 amino acids. The CDR3 loop is CASSLSGGASETQYF. The CDR3 DNA reads TGTGCTAGCAGCTTAAGCGGGGGGGCCTCCGAGACCCAGTACTTC.

The V and J genes are TRBV3-1 (or the pseudogene TRBV3-2) and TRBJ2-7, with D perhaps matching TRBD2 (5 bases). V was shortened by 6 bases and J by 4 bases, with 13 bases between the two germline ends. The germline V gene has CDR1 LGHDT and CDR2 YNNKEL (reference sequence). The CDR3 covers 13 residues. The CDR3 sequence is CASSWGSGYEQYF. Written as DNA, the CDR3 is TGTGCCAGCAGTTGGGGATCGGGGTACGAGCAGTACTTC.

In this sample, this clone turned up once. This chain connects TRBV5-4 to TRBJ2-1, with 13 bases fitting TRBD2. V trimming: 4 bases; J trimming: 9 bases; junction bases outside the gene matches: 7. CDR1 and CDR2 from the germline V gene are SGHNT and YYREEE (reference sequence). The CDR3 totals 15 residues. The CDR3 DNA sequence: TGTGCCAGCAGCGTAGGGACTAGCGGGACGCGTGAGCAGTTCTTC. Translated, it gives CASSVGTSGTREQFF.

This chain uses TRBV10-3 with TRBJ2-3; TRBD1 is a possible D gene (5 bases). The CDR3 loop spans 14 amino acids. With 10 bases removed from V and 0 bases from J, the gap between germline ends came to 14 bases. Germline values: CDR1 ENHRY, CDR2 SYGVKD. CDR3 sequence: CATRMGLSTDTQYF. The CDR3 DNA sequence: TGTGCCACGCGAATGGGGCTTAGCACAGATACGCAGTATTTT.

V and J are TRBV5-4 and TRBJ2-5, with TRBD2 matching over 7 bases. This CDR3 is built from 15 residues. The V gene's germline CDR1 is SGHNT and CDR2 YYREEE (reference sequence). J lost 6 bases, V lost 0 bases, and 8 bases had no gene match. CDR3 loop: CASSLESTRGKTQYF. The CDR3 DNA reads TGTGCCAGCAGCTTGGAAAGTACGCGGGGGAAGACCCAGTACTTC. Using reference TRBV5-4 and TRBJ2-5 for the parts outside the CDR3, the full variable domain is ETGVTQSPTHLIKTRGQQVTLRCSSQSGHNTVSWYQQALGQGPQFIFQYYREEENGRGNFPPRFSGLQFPNYSSELNVNALELDDSALYLCASSLESTRGKTQYFGPGTRLLVL.

The CDR3 spells CASSLIVDRGRELFF. The DNA of the CDR3 is TGTGCCAGCAGTTTAATAGTCGACAGGGGCCGGGAGCTGTTTTTT. V and J are TRBV27 and TRBJ2-2, with TRBD1 matching over 8 bases. J was trimmed by 9 bases and V by 2 bases; bases with no gene match: 8. Germline CDR1 is MNHEY and CDR2 is SMNVEV (reference sequence). This CDR3 spans 15 amino acids.

The table lists this clone with a few counts. V and J are TRBV4-2 and TRBJ2-2; no firm D call. Trimming took 0 bases from V and 1 from J, leaving 12 bases between them. Germline loops: CDR1 LGHNA, CDR2 YNFKEQ. The CDR3 contains 17 residues. This CDR3 is CASSQEPFRGNTGELFF. The CDR3 bases are TGTGCCAGCAGCCAAGAGCCGTTTAGAGGGAACACCGGGGAGCTGTTTTTT.

This chain links TRBV27 with TRBJ2-2; perhaps TRBD2 as D (5 bases). V shed 2 bases and J shed 11 bases, with 9 bases lying between them. CDR1 is MNHEY and CDR2 is SMNVEV in the germline V gene (reference sequence). The CDR3 is made up of 12 amino acids. This CDR3 is CASSLEGGELFF. The CDR3 DNA is TGTGCCAGCAGTTTAGAGGGCGGCGAGCTGTTTTTT.

V is TRBV11-2 and J is TRBJ2-7; D ambiguous. V dropped 8 bases and J dropped 3 bases, with 8 bases sitting between them. This CDR3 is built from 11 residues. The germline CDR1 and CDR2 sequences are SGHAT and FQNNGV. The CDR3 loop is CASRRGYEQYF. In nucleotides, the CDR3 is TGTGCCAGCCGTCGAGGCTACGAGCAGTACTTC.

The chain is built from TRBV28 and TRBJ2-7, with 7 bases fitting TRBD1. With V trimmed by 8 bases and J by 2 bases, 15 bases remained unmatched. Germline V gene sequence: CDR1 MDHEN, CDR2 SYDVKM. There are 16 residues in the CDR3. CDR3 region: CASQGWSGTVAYEQYF. As DNA, the CDR3 is TGTGCCAGCCAAGGCTGGTCCGGGACAGTTGCCTACGAGCAGTACTTC.

The V and J genes are TRBV6-5 and TRBJ2-7; 12 bases are shared with TRBD1. The V gene end was trimmed by 8 bases and the J gene end by 5 bases; junction bases not matched to a gene: 10. CDR1 and CDR2 from the germline V gene are MNHEY and SVGAGI. The CDR3 runs 15 residues. In nucleotides, the CDR3 is TGTGCCAGCGCCCCCCCCGGGACAGGGGGCAACGAGCAGTACTTC. Encoded protein: CASAPPGTGGNEQYF.

This clone was found once. The chain uses TRBV15 and TRBJ2-7; TRBD1 is a possible D gene (5 bases). The CDR3 has 12 amino acids. Looked up from germline, CDR1 is LNHNV and CDR2 is YYDKDF (reference sequence). The germline V and J ends were trimmed by 3 bases and 7 bases, with 10 bases remaining between them. The CDR3 loop reads CATSSLKGEQYF. CDR3 DNA sequence: TGTGCCACCAGCAGCCTAAAGGGGGAGCAGTACTTC.

The V call is TRBV4-3, the J call TRBJ2-2, with 10 bases fitting TRBD1. CDR1 and CDR2 (germline): LGHNA, YSLEER. V dropped 4 bases and J dropped 3; count of bases not matched to a gene: 5. The CDR3 is 16 amino acids. The CDR3 loop is CASSPTGTGDTGELFF. The CDR3 DNA follows: TGCGCCAGCAGCCCCACCGGGACAGGGGACACCGGGGAGCTGTTTTTT.

This rearrangement joins TRBV2 to TRBJ1-4, with 7 bases identical to TRBD1. Losses at the gene ends were 6 bases for V and 3 bases for J; bases not matched to a gene: 10. This CDR3 has 16 residues. Germline V lookup: CDR1 SNHLY, CDR2 FYNNEI. DNA of the CDR3: TGTGCCAGCAGAATACAGGGGTTAGTTCCTAATGAAAAACTGTTTTTT. This gives the protein CASRIQGLVPNEKLFF.

The chain's CDR3 is CAWTAGAGDTQYF. CDR3 coding DNA: TGTGCCTGGACGGCGGGAGCGGGGGATACGCAGTATTTT. V usage is TRBV30 and J usage is TRBJ2-3; 7 bases match TRBD2. CDR1 and CDR2 (germline): GTSNPN, SVGIG (reference sequence). This CDR3 contains 13 residues. V was pared by 4 bases and J by 6 bases, with 7 bases of the junction left unmatched.

This rearrangement joins TRBV6-6 to TRBJ2-5; D gene uncertain. The V and J ends lost 5 bases and 3 bases respectively, with 16 bases between them. The CDR3 has 15 amino acids. Germline V lookup: CDR1 MNHNY, CDR2 SVGAGI (reference sequence). The CDR3 sequence: CASSHGATLKETQYF. The CDR3 DNA is TGTGCCAGCAGTCACGGAGCAACCTTAAAAGAGACCCAGTACTTC.

This clone came up a few times. The rearrangement links TRBV7-9 to TRBJ2-1, with D possibly TRBD1 on 5 matching bases. The CDR3 totals 14 residues. V was pared by 5 bases and J by 4 bases, with 12 bases between. CDR1 SEHNR and CDR2 FQNEAQ come from the germline V gene (reference sequence). The CDR3 loop is CASSPNGAYNEQFF. CDR3 bases: TGTGCCAGCAGCCCCAATGGGGCATACAATGAGCAGTTCTTC.

The V and J genes are TRBV19 and TRBJ2-7; 8 bases align to TRBD1. The CDR3 spans 13 residues. Germline V gives CDR1 LNHDA, CDR2 SQIVND (reference sequence). V trimming: 6 bases; J trimming: 3 bases; junction bases outside the gene matches: 4. The CDR3 loop reads CASSGQGLYEQYF. The DNA of the CDR3 is TGTGCCAGTAGCGGACAGGGACTCTACGAGCAGTACTTC.

The chain carries TRBV6-4 and TRBJ1-1; maybe TRBD1 (5 bases). The CDR3 length is 15 residues. Per germline, CDR1 MRHNA and CDR2 SNTAGT. Trimming left V 5 bases short and J 7 bases short, with 20 bases between. Here the CDR3 reads CASSSDMARVGEAFF. The CDR3 DNA reads TGTGCCAGCAGTTCGGACATGGCACGGGTGGGTGAAGCTTTCTTT.

This chain uses TRBV18 with TRBJ2-2, with TRBD2 matching over 9 bases. With 1 base clipped from V and 8 bases from J, the junction kept 8 bases outside the gene matches. This CDR3 contains 16 residues. Germline loops: CDR1 KGHSH, CDR2 LQKENI. As DNA, the CDR3 is TGTGCCAGCTCACCACGGACTAGCGATCGGTTGGGGGAGCTGTTTTTT. Protein sequence: CASSPRTSDRLGELFF.

This clone was found once. The chain has TRBV6-5 and TRBJ1-1; D is unresolved. This CDR3 contains 13 residues. Germline values: CDR1 MNHEY, CDR2 SVGAGI. The V gene lost 0 bases and the J gene lost 7 bases, with 9 bases spanning the gap. The CDR3: CASSYSWAVEAFF. The DNA for the CDR3 is TGTGCCAGCAGTTACTCGTGGGCCGTTGAAGCTTTCTTT.